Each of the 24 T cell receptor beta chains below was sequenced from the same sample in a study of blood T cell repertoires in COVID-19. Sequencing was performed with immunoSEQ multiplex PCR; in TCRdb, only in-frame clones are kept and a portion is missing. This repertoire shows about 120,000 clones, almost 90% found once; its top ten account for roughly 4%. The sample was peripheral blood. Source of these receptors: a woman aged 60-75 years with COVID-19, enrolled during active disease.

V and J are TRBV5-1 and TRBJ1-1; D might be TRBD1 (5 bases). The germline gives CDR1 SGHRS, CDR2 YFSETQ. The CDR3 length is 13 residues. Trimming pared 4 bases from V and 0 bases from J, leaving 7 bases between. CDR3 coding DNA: TGCGCCAGCAGCCAGGGTATGAACACTGAAGCTTTCTTT. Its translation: CASSQGMNTEAFF.

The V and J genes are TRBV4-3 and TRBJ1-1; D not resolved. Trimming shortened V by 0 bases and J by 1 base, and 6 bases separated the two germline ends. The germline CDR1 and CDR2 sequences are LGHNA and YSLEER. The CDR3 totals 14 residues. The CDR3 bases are TGCGCCAGCAGCCAAGAACCGAGGAACACTGAAGCTTTCTTT. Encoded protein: CASSQEPRNTEAFF.

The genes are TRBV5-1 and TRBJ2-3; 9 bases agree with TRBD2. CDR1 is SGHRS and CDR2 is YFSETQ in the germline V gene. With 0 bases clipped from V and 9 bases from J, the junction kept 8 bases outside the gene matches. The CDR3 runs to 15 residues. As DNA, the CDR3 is TGCGCCAGCAGCTTGGCTAGCGGGGCCTTCGGAACGCAGTATTTT. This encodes CASSLASGAFGTQYF.

In DNA form, the CDR3 reads TGTGCCTGGAGTGGAACCTCAGGGGGGCCCCAGCATTTT. This codes for CAWSGTSGGPQHF. This chain uses TRBV30 with TRBJ1-5, with 7 bases aligning to TRBD1. Trimming removed 1 base from V and 9 bases from J; junction bases left unmatched: 6. This CDR3 has 13 amino acids. Germline V gives CDR1 GTSNPN, CDR2 SVGIG (reference sequence).

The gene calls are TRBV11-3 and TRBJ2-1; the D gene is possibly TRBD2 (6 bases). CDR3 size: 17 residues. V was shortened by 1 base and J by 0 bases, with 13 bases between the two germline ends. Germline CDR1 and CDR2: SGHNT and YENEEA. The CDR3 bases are TGTGCCAGCAGCTTAGGTTCGGGCGGGGCCTCCTACAATGAGCAGTTCTTC. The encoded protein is CASSLGSGGASYNEQFF.

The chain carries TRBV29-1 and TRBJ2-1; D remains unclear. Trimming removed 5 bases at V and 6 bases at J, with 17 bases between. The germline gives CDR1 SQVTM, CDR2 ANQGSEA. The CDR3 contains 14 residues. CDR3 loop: CSVFGPSRPNEQFF. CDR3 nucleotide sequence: TGCAGCGTTTTCGGTCCCTCCAGGCCCAATGAGCAGTTCTTC.

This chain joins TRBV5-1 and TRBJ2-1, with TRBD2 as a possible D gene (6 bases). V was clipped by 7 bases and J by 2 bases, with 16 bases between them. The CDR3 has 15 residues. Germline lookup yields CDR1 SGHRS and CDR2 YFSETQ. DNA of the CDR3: TGCGCCAGCGGATCCAACCCGGGGGCCTACAATGAGCAGTTCTTC. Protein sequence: CASGSNPGAYNEQFF.

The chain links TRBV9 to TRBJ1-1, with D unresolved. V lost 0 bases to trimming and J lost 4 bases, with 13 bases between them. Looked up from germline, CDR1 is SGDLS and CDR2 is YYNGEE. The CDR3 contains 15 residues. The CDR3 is CASSVGTPGGTEAFF. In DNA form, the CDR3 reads TGTGCCAGCAGCGTAGGAACTCCCGGCGGCACTGAAGCTTTCTTT. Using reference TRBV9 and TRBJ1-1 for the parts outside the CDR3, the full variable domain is DSGVTQTPKHLITATGQRVTLRCSPRSGDLSVYWYQQSLDQGLQFLIQYYNGEERAKGNILERFSAQQFPDLHSELNLSSLELGDSALYFCASSVGTPGGTEAFFGQGTRLTVV.

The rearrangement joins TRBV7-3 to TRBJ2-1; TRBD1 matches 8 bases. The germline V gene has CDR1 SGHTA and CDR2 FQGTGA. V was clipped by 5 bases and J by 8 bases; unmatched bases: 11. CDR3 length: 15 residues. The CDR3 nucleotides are TGTGCCAGCAGCCCAACGGGTGACAGGGGATATGAGCAGTTCTTC. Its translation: CASSPTGDRGYEQFF. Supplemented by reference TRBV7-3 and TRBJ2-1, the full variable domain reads GAGVSQTPSNKVTEKGKYVELRCDPISGHTALYWYRQSLGQGPEFLIYFQGTGAADDSGLPNDRFFAVRPEGSVSTLKIQRTERGDSAVYLCASSPTGDRGYEQFFGPGTRLTVL.

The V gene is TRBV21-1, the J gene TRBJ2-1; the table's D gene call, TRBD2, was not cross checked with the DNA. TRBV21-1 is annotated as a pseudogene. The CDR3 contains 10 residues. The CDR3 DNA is TGTGCCAGCAGTGGACTAGACCGTCTCTTC. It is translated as CASSGLDRLF.

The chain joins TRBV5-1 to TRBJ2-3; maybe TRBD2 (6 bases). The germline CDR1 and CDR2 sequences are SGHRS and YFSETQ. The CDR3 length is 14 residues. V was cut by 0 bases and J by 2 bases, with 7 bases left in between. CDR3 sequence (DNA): TGCGCCAGCAGCTTGGGCGGGGACACAGATACGCAGTATTTT. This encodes CASSLGGDTDTQYF. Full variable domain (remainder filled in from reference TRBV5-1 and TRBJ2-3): KAGVTQTPRYLIKTRGQQVTLSCSPISGHRSVSWYQQTPGQGLQFLFEYFSETQRNKGNFPGRFSGRQFSNSRSEMNVSTLELGDSALYLCASSLGGDTDTQYFGPGTRLTVL.

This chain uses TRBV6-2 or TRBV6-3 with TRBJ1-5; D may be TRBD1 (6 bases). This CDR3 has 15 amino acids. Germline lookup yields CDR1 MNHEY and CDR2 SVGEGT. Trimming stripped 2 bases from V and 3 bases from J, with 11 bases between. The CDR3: CASSYGWDNNQPQHF. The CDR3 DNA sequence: TGTGCCAGCAGTTACGGATGGGACAACAATCAGCCCCAGCATTTT.

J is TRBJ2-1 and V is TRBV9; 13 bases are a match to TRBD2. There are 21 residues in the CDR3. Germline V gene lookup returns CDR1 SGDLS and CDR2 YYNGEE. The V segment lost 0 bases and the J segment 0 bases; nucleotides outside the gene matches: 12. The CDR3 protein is CASSVALGGLAGRSSYNEQFF. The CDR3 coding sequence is TGTGCCAGCAGCGTAGCTCTGGGGGGACTAGCGGGGAGGAGCTCCTACAATGAGCAGTTCTTC.

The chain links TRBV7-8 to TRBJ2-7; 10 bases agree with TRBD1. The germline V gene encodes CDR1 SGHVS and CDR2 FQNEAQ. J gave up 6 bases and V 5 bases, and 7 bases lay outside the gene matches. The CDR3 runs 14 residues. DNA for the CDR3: TGTGCCAGCAGCCCGGGGACAGGGGCGAGCGAGCAGTACTTC. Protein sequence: CASSPGTGASEQYF.

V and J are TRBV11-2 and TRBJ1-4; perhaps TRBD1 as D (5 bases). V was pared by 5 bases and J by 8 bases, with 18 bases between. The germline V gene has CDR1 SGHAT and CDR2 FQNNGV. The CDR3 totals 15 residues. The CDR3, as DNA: TGTGCCAGCAGCCGCCAGGGCGCGAACTTAGAAAAACTGTTTTTT. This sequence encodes CASSRQGANLEKLFF. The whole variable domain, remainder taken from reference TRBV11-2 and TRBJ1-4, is EAGVAQSPRYKIIEKRQSVAFWCNPISGHATLYWYQQILGQGPKLLIQFQNNGVVDDSQLPKDRFSAERLKGVDSTLKIQPAKLEDSAVYLCASSRQGANLEKLFFGSGTQLSVL.

In DNA, the CDR3 is TGTGCCATCAGTGACTTGCGGGGGGGCCGTTACGTTCGGGCAGATACGCAGTATTTT. Encoded protein: CAISDLRGGRYVRADTQYF. The gene calls are TRBV10-3 and TRBJ2-3; TRBD2 agrees at 9 bases. This CDR3 contains 19 residues. J was trimmed by 4 bases and V by 3 bases; bases with no gene match: 17. Germline CDR1 reads ENHRY; CDR2 reads SYGVKD.

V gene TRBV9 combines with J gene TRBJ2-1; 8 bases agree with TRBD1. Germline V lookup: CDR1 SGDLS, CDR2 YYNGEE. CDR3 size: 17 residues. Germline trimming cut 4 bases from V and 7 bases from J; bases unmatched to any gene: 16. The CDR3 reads CASSPRTGQGMINEQFF. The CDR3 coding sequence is TGTGCCAGCAGCCCTCGAACAGGACAGGGAATGATAAATGAGCAGTTCTTC.

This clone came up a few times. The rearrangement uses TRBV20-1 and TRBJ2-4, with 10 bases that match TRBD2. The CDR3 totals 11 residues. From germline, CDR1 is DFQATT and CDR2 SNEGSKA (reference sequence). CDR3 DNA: TGCGGAGCGGGGGGGCCGAACATTCAGTACTTC. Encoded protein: CGAGGPNIQYF.

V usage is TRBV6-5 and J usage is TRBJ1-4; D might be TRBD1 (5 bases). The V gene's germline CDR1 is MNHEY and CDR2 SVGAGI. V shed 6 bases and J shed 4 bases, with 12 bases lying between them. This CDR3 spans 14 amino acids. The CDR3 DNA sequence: TGTGCCAGCAGCAAAGACAGCCTTAATGAAAAACTGTTTTTT. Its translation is CASSKDSLNEKLFF.

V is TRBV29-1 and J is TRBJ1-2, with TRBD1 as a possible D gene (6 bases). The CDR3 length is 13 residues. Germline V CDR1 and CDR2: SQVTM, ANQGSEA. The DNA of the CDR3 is TGCAGTTCGGCGGGGGGCGCGGGCTATGGCTACACCTTC. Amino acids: CSSAGGAGYGYTF.

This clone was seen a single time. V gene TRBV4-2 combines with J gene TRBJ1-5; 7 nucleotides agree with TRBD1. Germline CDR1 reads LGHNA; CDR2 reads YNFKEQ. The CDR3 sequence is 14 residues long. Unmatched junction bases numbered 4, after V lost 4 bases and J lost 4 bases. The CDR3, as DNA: TGTGCCAGCAGCCCCGGGACAGATAATCAGCCCCAGCATTTT. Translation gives CASSPGTDNQPQHF.

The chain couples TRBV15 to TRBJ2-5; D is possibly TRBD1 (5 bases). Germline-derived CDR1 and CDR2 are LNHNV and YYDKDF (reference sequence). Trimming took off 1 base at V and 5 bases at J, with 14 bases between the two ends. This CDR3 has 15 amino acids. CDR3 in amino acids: CATSRAQGRRETQYF. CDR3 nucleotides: TGTGCCACCAGCAGAGCTCAGGGCCGGCGTGAGACCCAGTACTTC.

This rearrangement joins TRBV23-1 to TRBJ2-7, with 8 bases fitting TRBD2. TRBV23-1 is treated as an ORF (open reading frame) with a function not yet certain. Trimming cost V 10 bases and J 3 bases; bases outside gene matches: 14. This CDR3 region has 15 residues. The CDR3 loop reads CAIKTGGVGLYEQYF. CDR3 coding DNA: TGCGCCATCAAAACGGGGGGGGTTGGGCTCTACGAGCAGTACTTC.

This chain's CDR3 is CASSPGGVTSTEAFF. Written as DNA, the CDR3 is TGCGCCAGCTCCCCGGGGGGAGTAACGAGCACTGAAGCTTTCTTT. The V gene is TRBV5-1, the J gene TRBJ1-1; weak D call: TRBD1 (5 bases). Germline values: CDR1 SGHRS, CDR2 YFSETQ. The CDR3 runs to 15 residues. The V and J ends lost 7 bases and 4 bases respectively, with 20 bases between them.